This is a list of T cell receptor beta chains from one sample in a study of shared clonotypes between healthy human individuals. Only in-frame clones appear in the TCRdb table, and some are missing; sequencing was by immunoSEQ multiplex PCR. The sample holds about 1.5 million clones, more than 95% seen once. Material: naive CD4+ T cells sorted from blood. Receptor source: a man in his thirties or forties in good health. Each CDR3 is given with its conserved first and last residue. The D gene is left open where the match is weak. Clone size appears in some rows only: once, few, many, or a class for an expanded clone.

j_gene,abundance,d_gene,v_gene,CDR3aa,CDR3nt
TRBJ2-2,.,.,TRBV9,CASSALGSAGELFF,TGTGCCAGCAGCGCCTTGGGGAGCGCCGGGGAGCTGTTTTTT
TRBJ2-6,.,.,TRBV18,CASSPSRGPGANVLTF,TGTGCCAGCTCACCAAGCCGGGGGCCTGGGGCCAACGTCCTGACTTTC
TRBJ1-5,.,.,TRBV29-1,CSVETSGAQPQHF,TGCAGCGTTGAAACCTCAGGGGCACAGCCCCAGCATTTT
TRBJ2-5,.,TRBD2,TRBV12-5,CASGPSTSWETQYF,TGTGCTAGTGGCCCCTCGACTAGCTGGGAGACCCAGTACTTC
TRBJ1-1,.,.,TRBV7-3,CASSLQGGGTEAFF,TGTGCCAGCAGCCTACAGGGCGGAGGCACTGAAGCTTTCTTT
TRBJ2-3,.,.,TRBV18,CASSPHPDTQYF,TGTGCCAGCTCACCACATCCAGATACGCAGTATTTT
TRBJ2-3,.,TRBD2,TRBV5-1,CASSLVGLAGGGTDTQYF,TGCGCCAGCAGCTTGGTCGGACTAGCGGGAGGAGGTACAGATACGCAGTATTTT
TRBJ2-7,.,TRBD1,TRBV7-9,CASSWTGENEQYF,TGTGCCAGCAGCTGGACAGGGGAGAACGAGCAGTACTTC
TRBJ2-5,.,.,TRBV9,CASSVARQGFQYF,TGTGCCAGCAGCGTAGCTCGGCAGGGTTTCCAGTACTTC
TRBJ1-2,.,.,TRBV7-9,CASSPGPRAGYTF,TGTGCCAGCAGCCCCGGGCCCAGGGCGGGCTACACCTTC
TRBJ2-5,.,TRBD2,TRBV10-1,CASSELLAGGRETQYF,TGCGCCAGCAGTGAGCTACTAGCGGGAGGTCGGGAGACCCAGTACTTC
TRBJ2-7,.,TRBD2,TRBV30,CAWRPQLAAPFEQYF,TGTGCCTGGAGGCCCCAGCTAGCGGCCCCCTTCGAGCAGTACTTC
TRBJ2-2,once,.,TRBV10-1,CASRRSQHTGELFF,TGCGCCAGCAGGCGAAGCCAGCACACCGGGGAGCTGTTTTTT
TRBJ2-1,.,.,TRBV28,CASSLASRDDNEQFF,TGTGCCAGCAGTTTGGCCAGCCGGGATGACAATGAGCAGTTCTTC
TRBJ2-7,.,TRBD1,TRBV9,CASSVAGQTKYEQYF,TGTGCCAGCAGCGTAGCGGGACAGACTAAGTACGAGCAGTACTTC
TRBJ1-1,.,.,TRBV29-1,CSVEGRTEAFF,TGCAGCGTTGAAGGTCGGACTGAAGCTTTCTTT
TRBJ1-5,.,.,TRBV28,CASSFAQGLELNQPQHF,TGTGCCAGCAGTTTCGCCCAGGGCCTTGAGCTCAATCAGCCCCAGCATTTT
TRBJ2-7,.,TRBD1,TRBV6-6,CASSPWTGRNEQYF,TGTGCCAGCAGTCCCTGGACAGGGAGGAACGAGCAGTACTTC
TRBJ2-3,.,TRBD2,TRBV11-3,CASSWGLAGSTDTQYF,TGTGCCAGCAGCTGGGGACTAGCGGGGTCCACAGATACGCAGTATTTT
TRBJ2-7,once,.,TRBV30,CAWSRGGIQYEQYF,TGTGCCTGGAGTCGAGGCGGGATCCAATACGAGCAGTACTTC
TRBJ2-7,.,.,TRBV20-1,CSARASYEQYF,TGCAGTGCTAGGGCCTCCTACGAGCAGTACTTC
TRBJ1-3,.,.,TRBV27,CASSSWSSGNTIYF,TGTGCCAGCAGTTCGTGGAGCTCTGGAAACACCATATATTTT
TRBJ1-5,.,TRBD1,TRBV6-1,CASRGYDRGNQPQHF,TGTGCCAGCAGGGGCTACGACAGGGGCAATCAGCCCCAGCATTTT
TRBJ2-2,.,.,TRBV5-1,CASEETVSNTGELFF,TGCGCCAGTGAGGAGACAGTCTCAAACACCGGGGAGCTGTTTTTT
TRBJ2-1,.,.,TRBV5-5,CASSPLLRRNNEQFF,TGTGCCAGCAGCCCTCTGTTGCGCAGGAACAATGAGCAGTTCTTC
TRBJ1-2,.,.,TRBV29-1,CSVRTAAYYGYTF,TGCAGCGTGAGGACGGCGGCCTACTATGGCTACACCTTC
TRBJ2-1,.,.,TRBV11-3,CASSSRPKGRDEQFF,TGTGCCAGCAGCTCCCGACCGAAAGGACGAGATGAGCAGTTCTTC
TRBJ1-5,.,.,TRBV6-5,CASSYSVTAPGRAQHF,TGTGCCAGCAGTTACTCCGTCACCGCTCCGGGTAGAGCCCAGCATTTT
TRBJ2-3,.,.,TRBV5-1,CASSFGLARNTGDTQYF,TGCGCCAGCAGCTTCGGGCTAGCGAGAAACACAGGAGATACGCAGTATTTT
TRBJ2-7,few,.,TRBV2,CASSVGGHEQYF,TGTGCCAGCAGTGTCGGGGGCCACGAGCAGTACTTC
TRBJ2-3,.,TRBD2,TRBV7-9,CASSPAGVGADTQYF,TGTGCCAGCAGCCCAGCGGGAGTAGGCGCAGATACGCAGTATTTT